What follows are 14 T cell receptor beta chains derived from one specimen sequenced in a study of vaccination and CD4 T cells after COVID-19. MiXCR, run by TCRdb on the PCR reads, gives a single entry per CDR3 protein. The table has about 40,000 distinct CDR3 sequences, about 35% seen once. Time point specified: late sampling 161 to 241 days after vaccination in a few convalescent patients. Sequenced material: CD4+ T cells from blood, taken about 7 months after SARS-CoV-2 vaccination. The receptors originated from a human donor who had recovered from COVID-19.

This clonotype appeared a few times. This rearrangement joins TRBV27 to TRBJ2-3; D is ambiguous. CDR3 length equals 16 residues. The germline CDR1 and CDR2 sequences are MNHEY and SMNVEV (reference sequence). V dropped 3 bases and J dropped 6 bases, with 19 bases sitting between them. This chain's CDR3 is CASSLSPGGKADTQYF. The DNA of the CDR3 is TGTGCCAGCAGTTTGAGTCCAGGCGGAAAAGCGGATACGCAGTATTTT.

The rearrangement joins TRBV28 to TRBJ2-1, with 9 nucleotides matching TRBD2. The CDR3 extends over 14 amino acids. The germline gives CDR1 MDHEN, CDR2 SYDVKM. V shed 5 bases and J 7 bases; nucleotides not matched to a gene: 6. CDR3 amino acids: CASSTGTSRNEQFF. The CDR3 nucleotides read TGTGCCAGCAGTACCGGGACTAGCAGGAATGAGCAGTTCTTC.

The genes are TRBV7-2 and TRBJ2-5; a possible D gene is TRBD2 (5 bases). CDR1 is SGHTA and CDR2 is FQGNSA in the germline V gene. Deletions cut 3 bases from V and 0 bases from J, with 8 bases between. CDR3 size: 14 residues. Written as DNA, the CDR3 is TGTGCCAGCAGCTTTAAAGCGGACCAAGAGACCCAGTACTTC. As protein: CASSFKADQETQYF.

This chain links TRBV6-1 with TRBJ1-1; D gene ambiguous. Trimming cost V 4 bases and J 4 bases, with 22 bases left between them. This CDR3 is built from 17 residues. Germline V gives CDR1 MNHNS, CDR2 SASEGT. The CDR3 DNA is TGTGCCAGCAGTGGGCTGATGTGGCGGCTGGTCGGCACTGAAGCTTTCTTT. Amino acid sequence: CASSGLMWRLVGTEAFF.

The rearrangement joins TRBV7-2 to TRBJ2-5, with TRBD2 as a possible D gene (6 bases). V lost 5 bases to trimming and J lost 0 bases, with 13 bases between them. Germline CDR1 and CDR2: SGHTA and FQGNSA. The CDR3 loop spans 15 amino acids. In DNA form, the CDR3 reads TGTGCCAGCAGCCCTCTGGAGGGGTACCAAGAGACCCAGTACTTC. The encoded protein is CASSPLEGYQETQYF.

The CDR3 bases are TGTGCCAGCAGTGGACAGGGAGGGGATGGCTACACCTTC. It is translated as CASSGQGGDGYTF. The chain employs TRBV7-6 and TRBJ1-2; 8 bases fit TRBD1. The CDR3 covers 13 residues. Germline CDR1 and CDR2: SGHVS and FNYEAQ. V lost 6 bases, J lost 6 bases, and 6 bases stayed unmatched.

The chain is built from TRBV19 and TRBJ2-7, with 7 bases fitting TRBD2. V lost 3 bases, J lost 6 bases, and 8 bases stayed unmatched. The germline CDR1 and CDR2 sequences are LNHDA and SQIVND (reference sequence). The CDR3 runs 14 residues. CDR3 sequence (DNA): TGTGCCAGTAGTATGGCTAGCGGTCGGACCGAGCAGTACTTC. It is translated as CASSMASGRTEQYF.

V usage is TRBV7-2 and J usage is TRBJ1-5, with D maybe TRBD1 (5 bases). Germline CDR1 SGHTA, CDR2 FQGNSA. Trimming removed 0 bases at V and 3 bases at J, with 9 bases between. This CDR3 has 15 amino acids. The CDR3 region is CASSLAGGNNQPQHF. The CDR3 DNA reads TGTGCCAGCAGCTTAGCCGGGGGGAACAATCAGCCCCAGCATTTT.

J is TRBJ1-1 and V is TRBV7-6; no definite D call. CDR1 is SGHVS, CDR2 FNYEAQ, per germline. The CDR3 runs 13 residues. V lost 3 bases and J lost 7, with 12 bases in between. This CDR3 is CASSFRGSDEAFF. CDR3 DNA sequence: TGTGCCAGCAGCTTTCGTGGCAGCGATGAAGCTTTCTTT.

V is TRBV27 and J is TRBJ2-7; 9 bases are shared with TRBD2. CDR1 and CDR2 from the germline V gene are MNHEY and SMNVEV (reference sequence). The CDR3 consists of 15 residues. Unmatched junction bases numbered 5, after V lost 3 bases and J lost 2 bases. CDR3 sequence reads: CASSFAGTSTYEQYF. The DNA for the CDR3 is TGTGCCAGCAGTTTTGCTGGGACTAGCACCTACGAGCAGTACTTC.

The chain combines TRBV24-1 with TRBJ2-1; TRBD1 agrees at 7 bases. Germline V gives CDR1 KGHDR, CDR2 SFDVKD. The CDR3 consists of 16 residues. V dropped 1 base and J dropped 5; count of bases not matched to a gene: 7. The CDR3 loop reads CATSDFVPGGDNEQFF. Written as DNA, the CDR3 is TGTGCCACCAGTGATTTTGTACCAGGGGGAGACAATGAGCAGTTCTTC.

The V gene is TRBV10-3, the J gene TRBJ2-2, with a possible D match to TRBD2 (6 bases). Germline V lookup: CDR1 ENHRY, CDR2 SYGVKD. The CDR3 runs to 16 residues. The ends were cut back, 0 bases at V and 3 bases at J, with 11 bases in the middle. The CDR3 sequence is CAISESGGYYTGELFF. Here the CDR3 DNA reads TGTGCCATCAGTGAGTCCGGGGGTTATTACACCGGGGAGCTGTTTTTT.

This chain links TRBV6-5 with TRBJ2-7, with 9 bases lining up with TRBD2. This CDR3 spans 17 amino acids. Trimming at V came to 3 bases and at J to 2 bases, leaving 11 bases not matched to a gene. The germline V gene has CDR1 MNHEY and CDR2 SVGAGI. The CDR3 loop is CASSYGEASGDTYEQYF. The CDR3 region has the DNA TGTGCCAGCAGTTATGGTGAGGCTAGCGGGGATACCTACGAGCAGTACTTC.

This chain uses TRBV6-1 with TRBJ2-3; 8 nucleotides match TRBD2. CDR1 and CDR2 from the germline V gene are MNHNS and SASEGT. The CDR3 is made up of 16 amino acids. The junction had 9 bases not matched to a gene; V was cut back by 5 bases and J by 2 bases. In nucleotides, the CDR3 is TGTGCCAGCAGTAAGCGACTAGCGAGAACCACAGATACGCAGTATTTT. Its protein is CASSKRLARTTDTQYF.